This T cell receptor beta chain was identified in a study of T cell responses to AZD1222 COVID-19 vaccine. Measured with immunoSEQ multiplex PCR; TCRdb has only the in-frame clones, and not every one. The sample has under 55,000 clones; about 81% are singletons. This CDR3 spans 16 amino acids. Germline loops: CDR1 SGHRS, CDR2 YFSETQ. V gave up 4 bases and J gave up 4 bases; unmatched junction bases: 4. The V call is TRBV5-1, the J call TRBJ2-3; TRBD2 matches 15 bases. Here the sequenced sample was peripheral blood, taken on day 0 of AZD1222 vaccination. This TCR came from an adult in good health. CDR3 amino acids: CASSPGLAGGSDTQYF. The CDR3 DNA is TGCGCCAGCAGCCCCGGACTAGCGGGAGGGTCAGATACGCAGTATTTT.